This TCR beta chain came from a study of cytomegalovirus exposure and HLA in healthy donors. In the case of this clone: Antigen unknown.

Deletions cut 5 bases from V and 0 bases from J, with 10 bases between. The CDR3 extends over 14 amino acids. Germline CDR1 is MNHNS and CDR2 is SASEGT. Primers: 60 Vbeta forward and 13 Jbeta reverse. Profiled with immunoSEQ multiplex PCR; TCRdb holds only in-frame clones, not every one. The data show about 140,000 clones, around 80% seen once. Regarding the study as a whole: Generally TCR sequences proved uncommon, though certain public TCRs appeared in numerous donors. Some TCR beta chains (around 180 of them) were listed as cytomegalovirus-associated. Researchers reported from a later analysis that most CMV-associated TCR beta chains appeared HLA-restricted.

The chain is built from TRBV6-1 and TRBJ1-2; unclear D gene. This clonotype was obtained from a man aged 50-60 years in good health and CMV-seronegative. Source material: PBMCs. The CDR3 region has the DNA TGTGCCAGCAGTAACTACATCGCTAACTATGGCTACACCTTC. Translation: CASSNYIANYGYTF.